This TCR beta chain derives from a study of cytomegalovirus exposure and HLA in healthy donors. About the research overall: Previous work identified 95 million to 120 million unique TCR beta sequences from 150 million to 200 million T cells. Findings and caveats of the study: Presence/absence analyses took donor sequencing depth as roughly uniform. Rarity marked most TCR sequences, yet some public TCRs occurred in many donors.

Trimming cost V 2 bases and J 3 bases; bases outside gene matches: 8. The CDR3 spans 17 residues. Germline CDR1 reads MNHNS; CDR2 reads SASEGT. Amplification used 60 Vbeta primers and 13 Jbeta primers. Only in-frame clones appear in the TCRdb table, and some are missing; sequencing was by immunoSEQ multiplex PCR. The sample lists approximately 140,000 clones; approximately 84% were seen once. All the people who gave samples were healthy bone marrow donors. Points on this clone: Its target is unknown.

The source of this sequence is a woman in her thirties or forties in good health and CMV-seronegative. The sample was PBMCs. The V gene is TRBV6-1, the J gene TRBJ2-3, with 10 bases lining up with TRBD2. CDR3 loop: CASSERYSGRTTDTQYF. The DNA of the CDR3 is TGTGCCAGCAGTGAAAGATATAGCGGGAGGACTACAGATACGCAGTATTTT.